A single sample is the source of the 31 T cell receptor beta chains below, sequenced in a study of cytomegalovirus exposure and HLA in healthy donors. Primers for the PCR totalled 60 Vbeta and 13 Jbeta. Sequencing was performed with immunoSEQ multiplex PCR; in TCRdb, only in-frame clones are kept and a portion is missing. Counted here are approximately 120,000 clones, around 85% occurring once; the ten biggest clones make up under 5%. The sample consisted of PBMCs. The source is a man aged 18 to 35 in good health and CMV-seropositive.

The CDR3 bases are TGCGCCAGCAGCCGGCGGGGGACAGATACGCAGTATTTT. This codes for CASSRRGTDTQYF. The gene calls are TRBV4-3 and TRBJ2-3; TRBD2 agrees at 7 bases. This CDR3 contains 13 residues. V was clipped by 4 bases and J by 3 bases; unmatched bases: 1. Germline V gives CDR1 LGHNA, CDR2 YSLEER.

The chain employs TRBV5-5 and TRBJ1-2, with no clear D. The CDR3 spans 13 residues. Trimming shortened V by 0 bases and J by 3 bases, and 6 bases separated the two germline ends. Per germline, CDR1 SGHKS and CDR2 YYEKEE (reference sequence). The CDR3 is CASSLASHYGYTF. For the CDR3, the DNA is TGTGCCAGCAGCTTGGCCTCCCACTATGGCTACACCTTC.

This chain uses TRBV19 with TRBJ1-2; 9 bases fit TRBD1. There are 15 residues in the CDR3. Trimming took 4 bases from V and 7 from J; bases not matched to a gene: 10. The germline V gene has CDR1 LNHDA and CDR2 SQIVND (reference sequence). The CDR3 region is CASSTPGQGFGGYTF. The CDR3 bases are TGTGCCAGTAGTACTCCGGGACAGGGTTTTGGTGGCTACACCTTC. The full variable domain, completed using reference TRBV19 and TRBJ1-2, is DGGITQSPKYLFRKEGQNVTLSCEQNLNHDAMYWYRQDPGQGLRLIYYSQIVNDFQKGDIAEGYSVSREKKESFPLTVTSAQKNPTAFYLCASSTPGQGFGGYTFGSGTRLTVV.

The J gene is TRBJ2-7, the V gene TRBV5-4; TRBD1 agrees at 9 bases. Per germline, CDR1 SGHNT and CDR2 YYREEE (reference sequence). J gave up 7 bases and V 0 bases, and 8 bases lay outside the gene matches. The CDR3 loop spans 15 amino acids. This CDR3 is CASSLEETGGFEQYF. In nucleotides, the CDR3 is TGTGCCAGCAGCTTGGAGGAGACAGGGGGGTTTGAGCAGTACTTC.

The V and J genes are TRBV10-3 and TRBJ2-1; 10 bases map to TRBD2. This CDR3 spans 15 amino acids. CDR1 and CDR2 (germline): ENHRY, SYGVKD. The J segment lost 3 bases and the V segment lost 3 bases, leaving 2 bases of the junction unmatched. The CDR3 spells CAISETSGDYNEQFF. The CDR3 coding sequence is TGTGCCATCAGTGAAACTAGCGGGGACTACAATGAGCAGTTCTTC.

The V gene is TRBV14, the J gene TRBJ2-7; no clear D. V lost 6 bases, J lost 2 bases, and 11 bases lay in between. This CDR3 has 13 amino acids. Germline V gene lookup returns CDR1 SGHDN and CDR2 FVKESK. The CDR3 loop is CASRAGSAYEQYF. CDR3 sequence (DNA): TGTGCCAGCAGGGCAGGATCTGCCTACGAGCAGTACTTC.

This sequence joins TRBV6-6 and TRBJ1-6; TRBD1 matches at 8 bases. Germline V CDR1 and CDR2: MNHNY, SVGAGI (reference sequence). The V and J ends lost 4 bases and 5 bases, in that order; junction bases with no gene match: 7. The CDR3 has 16 residues. The CDR3 spells CASSFPTGDDNSPLHF. The CDR3 DNA is TGTGCCAGCAGTTTCCCGACAGGGGACGATAATTCACCCCTCCACTTT.

The chain is built from TRBV12-5 and TRBJ1-5; a weak D match, TRBD1 (6 bases). The CDR3 totals 16 residues. Looked up from germline, CDR1 is LGHNT and CDR2 is FRNRAP. V lost 0 bases and J lost 6, with 15 bases in between. The CDR3 region has the DNA TGTGCTAGTGGTTTGGTAGATGGCAGGGGACGTCAGCCCCAGCATTTT. Protein: CASGLVDGRGRQPQHF. Complete variable domain (other parts from reference TRBV12-5 and TRBJ1-5): DARVTQTPRHKVTEMGQEVTMRCQPILGHNTVFWYRQTMMQGLELLAYFRNRAPLDDSGMPKDRFSAEMPDATLATLKIQPSEPRDSAVYFCASGLVDGRGRQPQHFGDGTRLSIL.

The genes are TRBV7-9 and TRBJ2-2; 9 positions match TRBD2. Germline V lookup: CDR1 SEHNR, CDR2 FQNEAQ (reference sequence). The CDR3 totals 14 residues. V shed 4 bases and J 4 bases; nucleotides not matched to a gene: 1. The DNA of the CDR3 is TGTGCCAGCAGCTCTAGCGGGATCACCGGGGAGCTGTTTTTT. This gives the protein CASSSSGITGELFF.

This chain connects TRBV6-1 to TRBJ2-6, with a weak D call TRBD1 (6 bases). Trimming left V 6 bases short and J 4 bases short, with 13 bases between. Germline values: CDR1 MNHNS, CDR2 SASEGT. The CDR3 has 15 residues. CDR3 bases: TGTGCCAGCAGGGTCAGGGGCGAAGGGGCCAACGTCCTGACTTTC. Translating it yields CASRVRGEGANVLTF.

The rearrangement joins TRBV27 to TRBJ1-5; TRBD1 might be the D (5 bases). This CDR3 region has 15 residues. Trimming took off 0 bases at V and 9 bases at J, with 15 bases between the two ends. Germline V lookup: CDR1 MNHEY, CDR2 SMNVEV (reference sequence). The CDR3 DNA reads TGTGCCAGCAGTTTATCTTTTGGGGCCGGTAGGCCCCAGCATTTT. The encoded protein is CASSLSFGAGRPQHF.

This rearrangement joins TRBV13 to TRBJ1-2; no firm D call. In germline, CDR1 is PRHDT, CDR2 FYEKMQ (reference sequence). The CDR3 consists of 15 residues. V lost 5 bases, J lost 5 bases, and 18 bases lay in between. The CDR3 DNA follows: TGTGCCAGCAGCGTGGAGACGGGGAGGGTTTATGGCTACACCTTC. This sequence encodes CASSVETGRVYGYTF. Together with reference TRBV13 and TRBJ1-2, the CDR3 gives the full variable domain: AAGVIQSPRHLIKEKRETATLKCYPIPRHDTVYWYQQGPGQDPQFLISFYEKMQSDKGSIPDRFSAQQFSDYHSELNMSSLELGDSALYFCASSVETGRVYGYTFGSGTRLTVV.

This rearrangement joins TRBV5-1 to TRBJ2-7; possible D gene TRBD1, 6 bases. Trimming removed 2 bases from V and 5 bases from J, with 11 bases in between. This CDR3 has 13 amino acids. Germline values: CDR1 SGHRS, CDR2 YFSETQ. CDR3 amino acids: CASSLSSGDEQYF. DNA of the CDR3: TGCGCCAGCAGCTTAAGTTCAGGGGACGAGCAGTACTTC.

V usage is TRBV28 and J usage is TRBJ2-3, with TRBD1 as a possible D gene (6 bases). CDR3 length: 13 residues. V lost 3 bases and J 5 bases, leaving 9 bases between the germline ends. Germline V lookup: CDR1 MDHEN, CDR2 SYDVKM. CDR3 sequence: CASSLIQGDTQYF. The CDR3 DNA follows: TGTGCCAGCAGTTTGATACAGGGAGATACGCAGTATTTT.

The chain couples TRBV7-9 to TRBJ2-3; 8 bases map to TRBD2. V lost 6 bases to trimming and J lost 2 bases; unmatched junction nucleotides: 10. Germline V lookup: CDR1 SEHNR, CDR2 FQNEAQ (reference sequence). This CDR3 spans 16 amino acids. The chain's CDR3 is CASSAHAGGSTDTQYF. The CDR3 coding sequence is TGTGCCAGCAGTGCCCACGCGGGAGGCTCCACAGATACGCAGTATTTT.

The V gene is TRBV7-2, the J gene TRBJ2-3; 10 positions match TRBD2. There are 16 residues in the CDR3. The germline V gene has CDR1 SGHTA and CDR2 FQGNSA. Trimming removed 6 bases from V and 6 bases from J; junction bases left unmatched: 12. The CDR3 DNA reads TGTGCCAGCAGAAGAAGGGGGACTAGCGAGCTCGATACGCAGTATTTT. It is translated as CASRRRGTSELDTQYF.

The rearrangement joins TRBV21-1 to TRBJ1-5; the D call in the table, TRBD1, was not verified against the DNA. TRBV21-1 is flagged as a pseudogene. This CDR3 comprises 20 residues. CDR3 residues: CASSKGGDLSRERANQPQHF. The CDR3 coding sequence is TGTGCCAGCAGCAAAGGGGGCGACCTATCCAGGGAAAGAGCGAATCAGCCCCAGCATTTT.

On this clone itself: The sample holds other DNA sequences that translate to the same CDR3. DNA of the CDR3: TGTGCCAGTAGTATTCGACAGGGAAACTATGGCTACACCTTC. It codes for CASSIRQGNYGYTF. The J gene is TRBJ1-2, the V gene TRBV19, with 7 bases aligning to TRBD1. The V gene's germline CDR1 is LNHDA and CDR2 SQIVND (reference sequence). Germline trimming cut 3 bases from V and 2 bases from J; bases unmatched to any gene: 3. The CDR3 runs 14 residues.

In this sample, this clone turned up a few times. The chain employs TRBV7-8 and TRBJ1-4; no clear D. V was shortened by 2 bases and J by 8 bases, with 12 bases between the two germline ends. The CDR3 totals 14 residues. CDR1 is SGHVS, CDR2 FQNEAQ, per germline. The CDR3 protein is CASSLSGDREKLFF. The CDR3 DNA follows: TGTGCCAGCAGCTTATCCGGGGATAGAGAAAAACTGTTTTTT. Full variable domain (outside the CDR3, taken from reference TRBV7-8 and TRBJ1-4): GAGVSQSPRYKVAKRGQDVALRCDPISGHVSLFWYQQALGQGPEFLTYFQNEAQLDKSGLPSDRFFAERPEGSVSTLKIQRTQQEDSAVYLCASSLSGDREKLFFGSGTQLSVL.

The DNA of the CDR3 is TGTGCCAGCAGCTCCCGACAGGGGCTAGACACCGGGGAGCTGTTTTTT. It translates to CASSSRQGLDTGELFF. V gene TRBV9 combines with J gene TRBJ2-2; 8 nucleotides match TRBD1. The CDR3 is 16 residues long. Germline CDR1 is SGDLS and CDR2 is YYNGEE. The J segment lost 3 bases and the V segment lost 4 bases, leaving 8 bases of the junction unmatched. Together with reference TRBV9 and TRBJ2-2, the CDR3 gives the full variable domain: DSGVTQTPKHLITATGQRVTLRCSPRSGDLSVYWYQQSLDQGLQFLIQYYNGEERAKGNILERFSAQQFPDLHSELNLSSLELGDSALYFCASSSRQGLDTGELFFGEGSRLTVL.

This clone was detected a few times. The rearrangement uses TRBV9 and TRBJ2-3, with 9 bases lining up with TRBD2. V lost 3 bases and J lost 0; bases outside the gene matches: 5. There are 16 residues in the CDR3. Germline CDR1 reads SGDLS; CDR2 reads YYNGEE. Here the CDR3 reads CASSDLAGGSTDTQYF. The CDR3 coding sequence is TGTGCCAGCAGCGACCTGGCGGGGGGGAGCACAGATACGCAGTATTTT.

This chain uses TRBV6-5 with TRBJ1-1; D might be TRBD1 (6 bases). Deletions cut 0 bases from V and 0 bases from J, with 8 bases between. Germline CDR1 is MNHEY and CDR2 is SVGAGI. The CDR3 has 15 residues. As DNA, the CDR3 is TGTGCCAGCAGTTACTCCCGGACAGTGAACACTGAAGCTTTCTTT. Its protein is CASSYSRTVNTEAFF.

This clone was counted a few times. The V call is TRBV7-9, the J call TRBJ1-1, with D perhaps matching TRBD1 (5 bases). With 4 bases removed from V and 0 bases from J, the gap between germline ends came to 9 bases. This CDR3 is built from 14 residues. Germline lookup yields CDR1 SEHNR and CDR2 FQNEAQ (reference sequence). The CDR3 sequence is CASSSTGLNTEAFF. The CDR3 DNA sequence: TGTGCCAGCAGCTCAACAGGTTTGAACACTGAAGCTTTCTTT.

This clone showed up just a few times. V gene TRBV6-5 combines with J gene TRBJ2-1; D may be TRBD2 (5 bases). Germline lookup yields CDR1 MNHEY and CDR2 SVGAGI. CDR3 length: 16 amino acids. The V end was cut by 1 base, the J end by 7 bases, with 17 bases between. The DNA of the CDR3 is TGTGCCAGCAGTTACTTGCGAGGGATGGGAAATAATGAGCAGTTCTTC. Translating gives CASSYLRGMGNNEQFF.

The chain has TRBV5-6 and TRBJ2-5, with TRBD1 as a possible D gene (5 bases). V was trimmed by 6 bases and J by 7 bases, leaving 16 bases between them. The CDR3 sequence is 13 residues long. CDR1 is SGHDT, CDR2 YYEEEE, per germline. The CDR3 spells CASNRDSTGTQYF. DNA for the CDR3: TGTGCCAGCAACAGAGACAGCACCGGGACCCAGTACTTC.

The V call is TRBV9, the J call TRBJ2-7; 11 nucleotides line up with TRBD2. The V and J ends lost 2 bases and 5 bases, in that order; junction bases with no gene match: 6. In germline, CDR1 is SGDLS, CDR2 YYNGEE. The CDR3 runs to 15 residues. The CDR3 coding sequence is TGTGCCAGCAGCGTGTCTAGCGGGAGGACCCACGAGCAGTACTTC. Translating it yields CASSVSSGRTHEQYF.

CDR3: CASSEPGESYGYTF. Written as DNA, the CDR3 is TGTGCCAGCAGTGAACCAGGGGAGAGTTATGGCTACACCTTC. The J gene is TRBJ1-2, the V gene TRBV6-1; perhaps TRBD1 as D (6 bases). In germline, CDR1 is MNHNS, CDR2 SASEGT. The CDR3 contains 14 residues. Trimming took 2 bases from V and 5 from J, leaving 12 bases between them.

This chain joins TRBV6-6 and TRBJ1-1, with no clear D. The length of the CDR3 is 13 residues. Germline CDR1 reads MNHNY; CDR2 reads SVGAGI (reference sequence). V gave up 4 bases and J gave up 1 base, with 7 bases separating them. The CDR3 protein is CASSSGGNTEAFF. CDR3 nucleotides: TGTGCCAGCAGTTCGGGTGGGAACACTGAAGCTTTCTTT.

The chain joins TRBV5-1 to TRBJ1-1, with unresolved D. This CDR3 region has 12 residues. Germline loops: CDR1 SGHRS, CDR2 YFSETQ. V was pared by 4 bases and J by 1 base, with 5 bases between. The DNA for the CDR3 is TGCGCCAGCAGCGCAGAGAACACTGAAGCTTTCTTT. This sequence encodes CASSAENTEAFF. Full variable domain (rest looked up from reference TRBV5-1 and TRBJ1-1): KAGVTQTPRYLIKTRGQQVTLSCSPISGHRSVSWYQQTPGQGLQFLFEYFSETQRNKGNFPGRFSGRQFSNSRSEMNVSTLELGDSALYLCASSAENTEAFFGQGTRLTVV.

This chain uses TRBV9 with TRBJ2-3, with D possibly TRBD2 on 6 matching bases. Germline CDR1 reads SGDLS; CDR2 reads YYNGEE. The CDR3 sequence is 16 residues long. Trimming removed 1 base at V and 3 bases at J, with 15 bases between. The CDR3 region is CASSVMTGDGTDTQYF. The DNA for the CDR3 is TGTGCCAGCAGCGTAATGACGGGAGACGGGACAGATACGCAGTATTTT.

The chain recombines TRBV27 with TRBJ1-2; D is ambiguous. V dropped 0 bases and J dropped 4 bases, with 9 bases sitting between them. This CDR3 is built from 14 residues. In germline, CDR1 is MNHEY, CDR2 SMNVEV (reference sequence). The CDR3 DNA reads as TGTGCCAGCAGTTTATCGAGACGGGGCTATGGCTACACCTTC. Amino acids: CASSLSRRGYGYTF.